Listed here are 10 T cell receptor beta chains from one sample, sequenced in a study of CD8 T cells in Susac syndrome. Reverse transcription used roughly 0.5 to 1 ug RNA and random hexamers. TCRdb recomputed calls from the immunoSEQ multiplex PCR reads with MiXCR, one row per CDR3 protein. The sample yields 70,000 to 75,000 distinct CDR3 sequences, 93% seen once. The sample was CD4+ T cells from PBMCs. The receptors here all came from a human donor with Susac syndrome.

The V call is TRBV5-1, the J call TRBJ2-3, with D possibly being TRBD1 (5 bases). The V gene lost 4 bases and the J gene lost 2 bases, with 14 bases spanning the gap. Per the germline V gene, CDR1 is SGHRS and CDR2 is YFSETQ. The CDR3 consists of 15 residues. The CDR3 reads CASSEVQATTDTQYF. CDR3 sequence (DNA): TGCGCCAGCAGCGAAGTACAGGCTACCACAGATACGCAGTATTTT.

This chain joins TRBV19 and TRBJ2-7, with D tentatively TRBD1 (5 bases). Trimming left V 1 base short and J 3 bases short, with 7 bases between. The germline V gene has CDR1 LNHDA and CDR2 SQIVND (reference sequence). CDR3 length: 13 amino acids. The CDR3 nucleotides read TGTGCCAGTAGTATAGGGGGCGGCTACGAGCAGTACTTC. Its protein product is CASSIGGGYEQYF.

The genes are TRBV7-9 and TRBJ2-5, with D perhaps TRBD2 (6 bases). V was pared by 6 bases and J by 4 bases, with 9 bases between. This CDR3 comprises 12 residues. Germline V gene sequence: CDR1 SEHNR, CDR2 FQNEAQ (reference sequence). CDR3 region: CASRGLSETQYF. The CDR3 nucleotides are TGTGCCAGCAGGGGACTTTCAGAGACCCAGTACTTC.

The V gene is TRBV6-5, the J gene TRBJ1-6, with D unclear. V was cut by 0 bases and J by 10 bases, with 10 bases left in between. CDR1 and CDR2 from the germline V gene are MNHEY and SVGAGI. The CDR3 covers 14 residues. The DNA for the CDR3 is TGTGCCAGCAGTTACTCGGGCGAACCCTCACCCCTCCACTTT. It specifies CASSYSGEPSPLHF.

The V call is TRBV3-1, the J call TRBJ1-3; D might be TRBD1 (5 bases). The CDR3 is 14 amino acids. The germline gives CDR1 LGHDT, CDR2 YNNKEL (reference sequence). Trimming cost V 2 bases and J 1 base, with 6 bases left between them. The CDR3 here is CASSQRQSGNTIYF. The CDR3 DNA reads as TGTGCCAGCAGCCAAAGACAGTCTGGAAACACCATATATTTT.

The chain recombines TRBV20-1 with TRBJ1-2; perhaps TRBD1 as D (5 bases). Germline CDR1 is DFQATT and CDR2 is SNEGSKA (reference sequence). The CDR3 covers 16 residues. The ends were cut back, 2 bases at V and 5 bases at J, with 21 bases in the middle. CDR3 sequence: CSARTYRDGRAYGYTF. The DNA of the CDR3 is TGCAGTGCTAGAACCTACCGGGACGGGCGTGCGTATGGCTACACCTTC.

This clonotype was seen a single time. J is TRBJ1-6 and V is TRBV28, with a tentative D call TRBD1 (5 bases). The V and J ends lost 11 bases and 3 bases respectively, with 11 bases between them. CDR1 and CDR2 from the germline V gene are MDHEN and SYDVKM. The CDR3 sequence is 13 residues long. The CDR3 DNA reads TGTGCCGTCGGGGCTCGCTATAATTCACCCCTCCACTTT. This sequence encodes CAVGARYNSPLHF.

This chain links TRBV19 with TRBJ1-1; D unresolved. There are 13 residues in the CDR3. The V gene's germline CDR1 is LNHDA and CDR2 SQIVND (reference sequence). The germline V and J ends were trimmed by 7 bases and 4 bases, with 13 bases remaining between them. The CDR3 DNA sequence: TGTGCCAGTATGAAGTTAGTAAGCACTGAAGCTTTCTTT. Translated, it gives CASMKLVSTEAFF.

The chain has TRBV29-1 and TRBJ1-1, with D unclear. The CDR3 loop spans 13 amino acids. Trimming cost V 5 bases and J 3 bases, with 13 bases left between them. Germline V gene data show CDR1 as SQVTM and CDR2 as ANQGSEA. CDR3 nucleotide sequence: TGCAGCGTTCATACCCGGGTTTACACTGAAGCTTTCTTT. It yields the protein CSVHTRVYTEAFF.

The V call is TRBV7-9, the J call TRBJ1-3; perhaps TRBD1 as D (6 bases). The CDR3 contains 14 residues. The V gene's germline CDR1 is SEHNR and CDR2 FQNEAQ (reference sequence). Trimming took off 4 bases at V and 4 bases at J, with 11 bases between the two ends. CDR3 nucleotide sequence: TGTGCCAGCAGCTCGAACAGGGCAGGAAACACCATATATTTT. It encodes CASSSNRAGNTIYF.